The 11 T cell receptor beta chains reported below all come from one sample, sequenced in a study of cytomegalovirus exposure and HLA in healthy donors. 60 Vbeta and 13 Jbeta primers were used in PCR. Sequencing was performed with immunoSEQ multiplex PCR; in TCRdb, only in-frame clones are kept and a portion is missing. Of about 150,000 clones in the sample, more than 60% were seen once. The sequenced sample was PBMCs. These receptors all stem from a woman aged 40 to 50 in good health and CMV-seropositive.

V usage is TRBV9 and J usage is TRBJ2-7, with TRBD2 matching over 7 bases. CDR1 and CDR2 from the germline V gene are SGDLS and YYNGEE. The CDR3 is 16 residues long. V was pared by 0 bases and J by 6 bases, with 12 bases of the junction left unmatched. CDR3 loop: CASSVGPSGLQGEQYF. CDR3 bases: TGTGCCAGCAGCGTAGGCCCCTCGGGACTACAAGGCGAGCAGTACTTC.

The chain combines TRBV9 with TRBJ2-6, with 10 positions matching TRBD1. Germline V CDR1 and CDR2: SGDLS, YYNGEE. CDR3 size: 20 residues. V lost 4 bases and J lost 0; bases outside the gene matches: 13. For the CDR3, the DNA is TGTGCCAGCAGCAAGGGGGCCGGGACAGGGGTAGCCTCTGGGGCCAACGTCCTGACTTTC. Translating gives CASSKGAGTGVASGANVLTF.

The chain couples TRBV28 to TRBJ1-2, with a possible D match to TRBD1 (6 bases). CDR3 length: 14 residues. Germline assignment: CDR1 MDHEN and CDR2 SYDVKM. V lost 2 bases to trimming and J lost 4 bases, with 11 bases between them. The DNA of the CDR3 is TGTGCCAGCAGTTTACAGACAGGATCCTATGGCTACACCTTC. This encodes CASSLQTGSYGYTF.

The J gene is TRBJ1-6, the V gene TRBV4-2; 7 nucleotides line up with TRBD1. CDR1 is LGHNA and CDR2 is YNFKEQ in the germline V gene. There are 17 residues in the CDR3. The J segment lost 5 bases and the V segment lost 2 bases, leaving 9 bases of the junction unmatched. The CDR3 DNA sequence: TGTGCCAGCAGCCAAAAAGAGGGGGCAGACAATAATTCACCCCTCCACTTT. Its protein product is CASSQKEGADNNSPLHF.

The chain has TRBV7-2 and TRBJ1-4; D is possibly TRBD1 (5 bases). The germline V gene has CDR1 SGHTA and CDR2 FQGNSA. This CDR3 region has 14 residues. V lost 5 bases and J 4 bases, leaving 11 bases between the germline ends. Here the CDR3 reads CASSPRGINEKLFF. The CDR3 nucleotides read TGTGCCAGCAGCCCCCGGGGGATTAATGAAAAACTGTTTTTT.

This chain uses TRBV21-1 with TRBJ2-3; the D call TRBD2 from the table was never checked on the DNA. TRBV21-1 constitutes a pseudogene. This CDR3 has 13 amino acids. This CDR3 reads CASSGTSVDTQYF. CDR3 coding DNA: TGTGCCAGCAGCGGGACTAGTGTAGATACGCAGTATTTT.

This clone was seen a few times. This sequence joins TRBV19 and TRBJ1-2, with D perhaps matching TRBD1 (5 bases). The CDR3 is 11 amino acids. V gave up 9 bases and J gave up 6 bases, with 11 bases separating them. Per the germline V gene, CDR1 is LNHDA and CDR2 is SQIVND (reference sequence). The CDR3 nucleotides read TGTGCCAGCGCCCGGGGGAATGGCTACACCTTC. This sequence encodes CASARGNGYTF.

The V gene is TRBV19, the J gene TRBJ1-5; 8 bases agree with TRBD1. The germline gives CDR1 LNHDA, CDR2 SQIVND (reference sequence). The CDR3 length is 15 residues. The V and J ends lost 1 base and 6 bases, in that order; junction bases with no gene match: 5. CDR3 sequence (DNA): TGTGCCAGTAGTATAGTTGGACAGGGTTCTCAGCCCCAGCATTTT. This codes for CASSIVGQGSQPQHF.

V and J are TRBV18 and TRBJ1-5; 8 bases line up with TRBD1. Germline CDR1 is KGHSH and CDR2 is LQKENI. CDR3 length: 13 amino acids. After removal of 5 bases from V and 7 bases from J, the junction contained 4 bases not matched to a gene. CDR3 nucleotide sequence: TGTGCCAGCTCAGGACAGGGAGGCCAGCCCCAGCATTTT. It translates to CASSGQGGQPQHF.

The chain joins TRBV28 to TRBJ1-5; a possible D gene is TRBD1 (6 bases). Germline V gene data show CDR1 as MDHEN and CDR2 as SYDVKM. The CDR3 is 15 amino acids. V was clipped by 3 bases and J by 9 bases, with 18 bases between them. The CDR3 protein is CASSLARGRGRPQHF. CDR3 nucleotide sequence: TGTGCCAGCAGTTTGGCCAGGGGAAGAGGGCGGCCCCAGCATTTT. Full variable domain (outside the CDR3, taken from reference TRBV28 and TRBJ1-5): DVKVTQSSRYLVKRTGEKVFLECVQDMDHENMFWYRQDPGLGLRLIYFSYDVKMKEKGDIPEGYSVSREKKERFSLILESASTNQTSMYLCASSLARGRGRPQHFGDGTRLSIL.

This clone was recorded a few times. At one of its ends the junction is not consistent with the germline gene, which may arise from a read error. The DNA for the CDR3 is TGTGCCAGCAGTCCCCTACTCGGGACAGGGCACTTC. This translates into CASSPLLGTGHF. J is TRBJ2-7 and V is TRBV28; 9 bases agree with TRBD1. The CDR3 totals 12 residues. Germline CDR1 reads MDHEN; CDR2 reads SYDVKM.